These T cell receptor beta chains were read from a single sample in a study of OX40 agonist ivuxolimab in advanced cancers. Assay used: immunoSEQ multiplex PCR; TCRdb lists only in-frame clones, some missing. The sample contains roughly 41,000 clones, more than 75% of which appear only once. The sample here was CD4+ or CD8+ T cells sorted from blood, taken in a trial of the OX40 agonist ivuxolimab. Source of these receptors: an adult with an advanced solid tumor such as melanoma, head and neck, liver or kidney cancer. The CDR3 runs from the conserved cysteine through the conserved F or W. A D gene is named only where the DNA matches it firmly. Size is omitted from some rows. Given values are once, few, many or a class for expanded clones.

d_call | j_call | v_call | clone_size | cdr3_nt | cdr3_aa
- | TRBJ2-2 | TRBV7-3 | - | TGTGCCAGCAGCTTATACGTGGGGCCCGGGGAGCTGTTTTTT | CASSLYVGPGELFF
- | TRBJ1-2 | TRBV21-1 | - | TGTGCCAGCAGCAAAGTTCCAGATAACTATGGCTACACCTTC | CASSKVPDNYGYTF
- | TRBJ1-5 | TRBV27 | once | TGTGCCAGCAGTTTATTTAATAGCAATCAGCCCCAGCATTTT | CASSLFNSNQPQHF
- | TRBJ1-1 | TRBV5-1 | - | TGCGCCAGCAGCTTGGCCCTCAAGTCCCTCACTGAAGCTTTCTTT | CASSLALKSLTEAFF
TRBD2 | TRBJ2-7 | TRBV7-9 | - | TGTGCCAGCAGCTCCCCCTTAGCGGGGGGGCGCTACGAGCAGTACTTC | CASSSPLAGGRYEQYF
TRBD1 | TRBJ2-3 | TRBV7-3 | - | TGTGCCAGCAGCTTAACGTTTCCGGGACAGGGCACAGATACGCAGTATTTT | CASSLTFPGQGTDTQYF
- | TRBJ1-2 | TRBV11-1 | - | TGTGCCAGCAGCTCCGAGGGAAGCTATGGCTACACCTTC | CASSSEGSYGYTF
- | TRBJ1-1 | TRBV7-2 | - | TGTGCCAGCAGCCCTGTCGGCGTGAACACTGAAGCTTTCTTT | CASSPVGVNTEAFF
- | TRBJ1-2 | TRBV27 | few | TGTGCCAGCAGTCCCAACAGGGATGGTGGCTACACCTTC | CASSPNRDGGYTF
- | TRBJ2-1 | TRBV13 | - | TGTGCCAGCAGCTTAGGAGCTAGCACCTACAATGAGCAGTTCTTC | CASSLGASTYNEQFF
- | TRBJ2-2 | TRBV27 | - | TGTGCCAGCAGTTTATGGGAGTACACCGGGGAGCTGTTTTTT | CASSLWEYTGELFF
- | TRBJ2-7 | TRBV6-6 | once | TGTGCCAGCAGTTACGAACTGTCCTACGAGCAGTACTTC | CASSYELSYEQYF
TRBD2 | TRBJ2-5 | TRBV19 | - | TGTGCCAGTAGGGGGACTACCCAAGAGACCCAGTACTTC | CASRGTTQETQYF
- | TRBJ1-2 | TRBV10-2 | - | TGCGCCAGCAGTGAGATCGGGGTGAGATATGGCTACACCTTC | CASSEIGVRYGYTF
- | TRBJ2-1 | TRBV5-1 | - | TGCGCCAGCAGCTTCGGACTGTGGCAGTTCTTC | CASSFGLWQFF
- | TRBJ2-7 | TRBV7-2 | - | TGTGCCAGCATCCCCCGGAGGCTCGGCGAGCAGTACTTC | CASIPRRLGEQYF
- | TRBJ1-3 | TRBV29-1 | - | TGCAGCGTCGAACCACGGGGGTCCGGAAACACCATATATTTT | CSVEPRGSGNTIYF
- | TRBJ2-2 | TRBV7-2 | - | TGTGCCAGCTCGATTCCCGGGGAGCTGTTTTTT | CASSIPGELFF
- | TRBJ2-1 | TRBV6-5 | - | TGTGCCAGCAGTAACAGCAATGAGCAGTTCTTC | CASSNSNEQFF
TRBD1 | TRBJ1-2 | TRBV2 | - | TGTGCCAGCAGTGAAGCCCGGACAGGGAGCTATGGCTACACCTTC | CASSEARTGSYGYTF
- | TRBJ2-7 | TRBV27 | - | TGTGCCAGCAGTTTAGGTGGCTACGAGCAGTACTTC | CASSLGGYEQYF
TRBD1 | TRBJ1-2 | TRBV19 | - | TGTGCCAGTAGTGTCGGGACAGTGGCTAACTATGGCTACACCTTC | CASSVGTVANYGYTF
- | TRBJ1-1 | TRBV5-1 | - | TGCGCCAGCAGCTTACCCGGGTACGGCACTGAAGCTTTCTTT | CASSLPGYGTEAFF
- | TRBJ2-1 | TRBV29-1 | - | TGCAGCGTTGAGATGAGCTCCTACAATGAGCAGTTCTTC | CSVEMSSYNEQFF
- | TRBJ1-2 | TRBV19 | - | TGTGCCAGTACCCGAAGGAACTATGGCTACACCTTC | CASTRRNYGYTF
- | TRBJ2-7 | TRBV9 | - | TGTGCCAGCAGCCCTTGGGACGGCTCCTACGAGCAGTACTTC | CASSPWDGSYEQYF
- | TRBJ2-7 | TRBV7-9 | once | TGTGCCAGCAGCCCCCGGGAAAGGAAGACCTACGAGCAGTACTTC | CASSPRERKTYEQYF
TRBD1 | TRBJ2-5 | TRBV6-1 | - | TGTGCCAGCAGTCCAGGGGGCCGGGAGACCCAGTACTTC | CASSPGGRETQYF
- | TRBJ1-2 | TRBV5-1 | - | TGCGCCAGCAGCGAGGTCTCGTGGACCGACGTCTATGGCTACACCTTC | CASSEVSWTDVYGYTF
- | TRBJ2-7 | TRBV6-1 | - | TGTGCCAGCACCGATGGGGCGGAGGAGTACTTC | CASTDGAEEYF
- | TRBJ2-1 | TRBV29-1 | once | TGCAGCGTTGAAGATGCGGTGCCCTTGGTGCAGTTCTTC | CSVEDAVPLVQFF